These T cell receptor beta chains were read from a single sample in a study of T cell responses to AZD1222 COVID-19 vaccine. Profiling relied on immunoSEQ multiplex PCR, and the TCRdb table lists in-frame clones only, not all of them. The sample lists around 140,000 clones, 80% to 90% occurring once. Sample: peripheral blood, taken on day 0 of AZD1222 vaccination. The origin of the receptors is an adult in good health. Both conserved end residues are part of each CDR3. A D gene is named only where the DNA matches it firmly. Clone size is not always given. Where it is, it says once, few, many or a class for expanded clones.

v_gene: TRBV27; d_gene: .; abundance: .; j_gene: TRBJ2-7; CDR3nt: TGTGCCAGCAGTTTATCGATTTTCCGCGAGCAGTACTTC; CDR3aa: CASSLSIFREQYF
v_gene: TRBV5-1; d_gene: .; abundance: once; j_gene: TRBJ1-2; CDR3nt: TGCGCCAGCAGCTTTTCAGGGTACTATGGCTACACCTTC; CDR3aa: CASSFSGYYGYTF
v_gene: TRBV29-1; d_gene: TRBD1; abundance: once; j_gene: TRBJ2-1; CDR3nt: TGCAGCGTCGAGAGACAGGGGGTTTGGGAGCAGTTCTTC; CDR3aa: CSVERQGVWEQFF
v_gene: TRBV6-5; d_gene: .; abundance: .; j_gene: TRBJ1-1; CDR3nt: TGTGCCAGCAGTCACAGGGCCAGAAGTGCTTTCTTT; CDR3aa: CASSHRARSAFF
v_gene: TRBV11-3; d_gene: TRBD2; abundance: .; j_gene: TRBJ2-1; CDR3nt: TGTGCCAGCAGCTTAGCCCCCCTAGCGGGGGATTACAATGAGCAGTTCTTC; CDR3aa: CASSLAPLAGDYNEQFF
v_gene: TRBV9; d_gene: TRBD1; abundance: .; j_gene: TRBJ2-6; CDR3nt: TGTGCCAGCAGCGCGAAGACAGGGATCTCTGGGGCCAACGTCCTGACTTTC; CDR3aa: CASSAKTGISGANVLTF
v_gene: TRBV6-1; d_gene: .; abundance: .; j_gene: TRBJ1-5; CDR3nt: TGTGCCAGCAGTGAAAAGGAAAATCAGCCCCAGCATTTT; CDR3aa: CASSEKENQPQHF
v_gene: TRBV2; d_gene: TRBD1; abundance: .; j_gene: TRBJ2-7; CDR3nt: TGTGCCAGCAGACGACAGGGGTTTTACGAGCAGTACTTC; CDR3aa: CASRRQGFYEQYF
v_gene: TRBV6-5; d_gene: .; abundance: .; j_gene: TRBJ2-3; CDR3nt: TGTGCCAGCAGTTCGCCGTTCACGAATACGCAGTATTTT; CDR3aa: CASSSPFTNTQYF
v_gene: TRBV19; d_gene: TRBD1; abundance: .; j_gene: TRBJ1-2; CDR3nt: TGTGCCAGTAGGAAAACCGGGACAGGGTTAGGCTACACCTTC; CDR3aa: CASRKTGTGLGYTF
v_gene: TRBV20-1; d_gene: .; abundance: .; j_gene: TRBJ1-4; CDR3nt: TGCAGTGCTAGTTCCGGGGCTGGGGAAAAACTGTTTTTT; CDR3aa: CSASSGAGEKLFF
v_gene: TRBV4-1; d_gene: .; abundance: .; j_gene: TRBJ1-1; CDR3nt: TGCGCCAGCAGCGAATCGTTCAGGGGAAAGAATGCTTTCTTT; CDR3aa: CASSESFRGKNAFF
v_gene: TRBV2; d_gene: .; abundance: .; j_gene: TRBJ2-3; CDR3nt: TGTGCCAGCAGTGGTAACGGGCCCCTCACAGATACGCAGTATTTT; CDR3aa: CASSGNGPLTDTQYF
v_gene: TRBV25-1; d_gene: TRBD1; abundance: once; j_gene: TRBJ1-1; CDR3nt: TGTGCCAGCAGTTCCCACAGGGGTGGAGGGGCTGAAGCTTTCTTT; CDR3aa: CASSSHRGGGAEAFF
v_gene: TRBV7-2; d_gene: .; abundance: .; j_gene: TRBJ1-6; CDR3nt: TGTGCCATCCAGCGTGGGGAGACCTCCTATAATTCACCCCTCCACTTT; CDR3aa: CAIQRGETSYNSPLHF
v_gene: TRBV19; d_gene: .; abundance: .; j_gene: TRBJ2-3; CDR3nt: TGTGCCAGTAGCCAGGAACTCTTGAGCACAGATACGCAGTATTTT; CDR3aa: CASSQELLSTDTQYF
v_gene: TRBV24-1; d_gene: TRBD1; abundance: once; j_gene: TRBJ2-1; CDR3nt: TGTGCCACCAGTCAAAACGGACAGGGGGCCTACAATGAGCAGTTCTTC; CDR3aa: CATSQNGQGAYNEQFF
v_gene: TRBV2; d_gene: .; abundance: .; j_gene: TRBJ1-2; CDR3nt: TGTGCCAGCAGTGAGGGGCCTAACTATGGCTACACCTTC; CDR3aa: CASSEGPNYGYTF
v_gene: TRBV10-3; d_gene: TRBD1; abundance: .; j_gene: TRBJ1-4; CDR3nt: TGTGCCATCTCGGACAGGGATGAAAAACTGTTTTTT; CDR3aa: CAISDRDEKLFF
v_gene: TRBV6-5; d_gene: .; abundance: .; j_gene: TRBJ1-2; CDR3nt: TGTGCCAGCACCGACGGGTATGGCTACACCTTC; CDR3aa: CASTDGYGYTF
v_gene: TRBV5-8; d_gene: .; abundance: .; j_gene: TRBJ2-1; CDR3nt: TGTGCCAGCAGCTTGGCCTACAGGGACAATGAGCAGTTCTTC; CDR3aa: CASSLAYRDNEQFF
v_gene: TRBV10-3; d_gene: TRBD1; abundance: .; j_gene: TRBJ1-4; CDR3nt: TGTGCCATCAGTGAACAGGGGTTATATGAAAAACTGTTTTTT; CDR3aa: CAISEQGLYEKLFF
v_gene: TRBV12-2; d_gene: .; abundance: .; j_gene: TRBJ1-1; CDR3nt: TGTGCAAGTCGCCTCCCCGCTATCAACACTGAAGCTTTCTTT; CDR3aa: CASRLPAINTEAFF
v_gene: TRBV24-1; d_gene: TRBD1; abundance: .; j_gene: TRBJ1-5; CDR3nt: TGTGCCACCAGTGATAGCAGAAGACAGGGCGAGGAGGGCAATCAGCCCCAGCATTTT; CDR3aa: CATSDSRRQGEEGNQPQHF
v_gene: TRBV6-5; d_gene: .; abundance: .; j_gene: TRBJ1-3; CDR3nt: TGTGCCAGCAAGCCGAGCTCTGGAAACACCATATATTTT; CDR3aa: CASKPSSGNTIYF
v_gene: TRBV19; d_gene: .; abundance: .; j_gene: TRBJ1-6; CDR3nt: TGTGCCAGTAGGACGGGGGGTTTTAATTCACCCCTCCACTTT; CDR3aa: CASRTGGFNSPLHF
v_gene: TRBV5-1; d_gene: .; abundance: few; j_gene: TRBJ1-1; CDR3nt: TGCGCCAGCAGCTTGGAGGGGAACACTGAAGCTTTCTTT; CDR3aa: CASSLEGNTEAFF
v_gene: TRBV5-1; d_gene: TRBD2; abundance: once; j_gene: TRBJ2-7; CDR3nt: TGCGCCAGCACCAAGCAGGGTAGCGGGGGATCCTACGAGCAGTACTTC; CDR3aa: CASTKQGSGGSYEQYF
v_gene: TRBV6-5; d_gene: .; abundance: .; j_gene: TRBJ1-6; CDR3nt: TGTGCCAGCAGAGTGGACAGAGGCTATAATTCACCCCTCCACTTT; CDR3aa: CASRVDRGYNSPLHF
v_gene: TRBV28; d_gene: TRBD2; abundance: .; j_gene: TRBJ2-7; CDR3nt: TGTGCCAGCAGTACGACTAGCGGGAGTTTGTACGAGCAGTACTTC; CDR3aa: CASSTTSGSLYEQYF
v_gene: TRBV6-2/TRBV6-3; d_gene: TRBD1; abundance: .; j_gene: TRBJ1-6; CDR3nt: TGTGCCAGCAGTTGGGACAGAAATTCACCCCTCCACTTT; CDR3aa: CASSWDRNSPLHF
v_gene: TRBV2; d_gene: TRBD1; abundance: .; j_gene: TRBJ1-3; CDR3nt: TGTGCCAGCAGTGCAAGACAGGGGGCTACGGGAAACACCATATATTTT; CDR3aa: CASSARQGATGNTIYF
v_gene: TRBV2; d_gene: .; abundance: .; j_gene: TRBJ1-3; CDR3nt: TGTGCCAGCAGTTTTAGCCCGGCGGGGGACACCATATATTTT; CDR3aa: CASSFSPAGDTIYF
v_gene: TRBV7-6; d_gene: TRBD1; abundance: once; j_gene: TRBJ2-2; CDR3nt: TGTGCCTCCTACAGGGGATTGGAAACCGGGGAGCTGTTTTTT; CDR3aa: CASYRGLETGELFF
v_gene: TRBV7-9; d_gene: TRBD2; abundance: .; j_gene: TRBJ2-2; CDR3nt: TGTGCCAGCAGCCTCGGAGCGGGACCGGGGACCGGGGAGCTGTTTTTT; CDR3aa: CASSLGAGPGTGELFF
v_gene: TRBV5-4; d_gene: TRBD1; abundance: .; j_gene: TRBJ2-3; CDR3nt: TGTGCCAGCAGCCCTCGACAGGGACAGGCAGATACGCAGTATTTT; CDR3aa: CASSPRQGQADTQYF
v_gene: TRBV25-1; d_gene: .; abundance: .; j_gene: TRBJ1-2; CDR3nt: TGTGCCAGCAGTGAGGGCAACTGGGGCTATGGCTACACCTTC; CDR3aa: CASSEGNWGYGYTF
v_gene: TRBV1; d_gene: .; abundance: .; j_gene: TRBJ2-1; CDR3nt: TGCACCAGCGCCTATGTTTCCTCCCCTCAAGGCGGGGGGGGCGAATCCTACAATGAGCAGTTCTTC; CDR3aa: CTSAYVSSPQGGGGESYNEQFF
v_gene: TRBV10-3; d_gene: .; abundance: .; j_gene: TRBJ2-2; CDR3nt: TGTGCCACCCTGAGGACGTCAGGGGGAGGGCGTTTCAACACCGGGGAGCTGTTTTTT; CDR3aa: CATLRTSGGGRFNTGELFF
v_gene: TRBV5-1; d_gene: .; abundance: .; j_gene: TRBJ1-2; CDR3nt: TGCGCCAGCAGCTCGACAGCGCGCCATGGCTACACCTTC; CDR3aa: CASSSTARHGYTF
v_gene: TRBV28; d_gene: .; abundance: .; j_gene: TRBJ2-7; CDR3nt: TGTGCCAGCAGTCCCGTCCGTGGGACAGCCCTCTATAGCGGTTTAACCTACGAGCAGTACTTC; CDR3aa: CASSPVRGTALYSGLTYEQYF
v_gene: TRBV19; d_gene: .; abundance: .; j_gene: TRBJ2-7; CDR3nt: TGTGCCAGTAGTATAGGGAAGGGAATCTACGAGCAGTACTTC; CDR3aa: CASSIGKGIYEQYF
v_gene: TRBV9; d_gene: TRBD2; abundance: .; j_gene: TRBJ2-1; CDR3nt: TGTGCCAGCAGCGTAGACACTAGCGGCTACAATGAGCAGTTCTTC; CDR3aa: CASSVDTSGYNEQFF
v_gene: TRBV30; d_gene: TRBD2; abundance: once; j_gene: TRBJ2-5; CDR3nt: TGTGCCTGGGGAAGGACTAGCGGGGGTGAGACCCAGTACTTC; CDR3aa: CAWGRTSGGETQYF
v_gene: TRBV11-2; d_gene: .; abundance: few; j_gene: TRBJ1-2; CDR3nt: TGTGCCAGCAGCCCCGGATCGGGGCAAGGACTCCGGGGCGATGGCTACACCTTC; CDR3aa: CASSPGSGQGLRGDGYTF
v_gene: TRBV6-1; d_gene: TRBD1; abundance: .; j_gene: TRBJ1-6; CDR3nt: TGTGCCAGCAGTGACCGGGACAGATATTCACCCCTCCACTTT; CDR3aa: CASSDRDRYSPLHF
v_gene: TRBV9; d_gene: .; abundance: .; j_gene: TRBJ1-1; CDR3nt: TGTGCCAGCAGCGTAGAAGTCCGGGAGGGCACTGAAGCTTTCTTT; CDR3aa: CASSVEVREGTEAFF
v_gene: TRBV12-3/TRBV12-4; d_gene: .; abundance: once; j_gene: TRBJ1-1; CDR3nt: TGTGCCAGCAGTATACTCGGTGAAGCTTTCTTT; CDR3aa: CASSILGEAFF
v_gene: TRBV11-2; d_gene: TRBD1; abundance: .; j_gene: TRBJ2-7; CDR3nt: TGTGCCAGCAGCTACCTCCGGGACAGGGGCGAGCAGTACTTC; CDR3aa: CASSYLRDRGEQYF
v_gene: TRBV9; d_gene: .; abundance: .; j_gene: TRBJ2-2; CDR3nt: TGTGCCAGCAGCGAACGTCGGGAGCTCGGGGAGCTGTTTTTT; CDR3aa: CASSERRELGELFF
v_gene: TRBV30; d_gene: .; abundance: .; j_gene: TRBJ1-2; CDR3nt: TGTGCCTGGGACCGGGGAGGAGGCGGCTACACCTTC; CDR3aa: CAWDRGGGGYTF
v_gene: TRBV29-1; d_gene: .; abundance: .; j_gene: TRBJ1-2; CDR3nt: TGCAGCGTTGAGGGATTCTATGGCTACACCTTC; CDR3aa: CSVEGFYGYTF
v_gene: TRBV7-7; d_gene: .; abundance: few; j_gene: TRBJ2-3; CDR3nt: TGTGCCAGCAGCCCTCTGGGGGCGCGACCAGATACGCAGTATTTT; CDR3aa: CASSPLGARPDTQYF
v_gene: TRBV7-6; d_gene: .; abundance: few; j_gene: TRBJ1-3; CDR3nt: TGTGCCAGCAGCCCAAGGGCGGATGCTGGAAACACCATATATTTT; CDR3aa: CASSPRADAGNTIYF
v_gene: TRBV19; d_gene: .; abundance: once; j_gene: TRBJ1-5; CDR3nt: TGTGCCAGTAGTAGAAGCGGGCCCCGGGGTTTCCCCAATAGCAATCAGCCCCAGCATTTT; CDR3aa: CASSRSGPRGFPNSNQPQHF
v_gene: TRBV5-8; d_gene: .; abundance: .; j_gene: TRBJ1-5; CDR3nt: TGTGCCAGCAGCCCCAGGAGGGGACAGCCCCAGCATTTT; CDR3aa: CASSPRRGQPQHF
v_gene: TRBV27; d_gene: .; abundance: .; j_gene: TRBJ2-1; CDR3nt: TGTGCCAGCAGTTTCCGCCGAGAGAATGAGCAGTTCTTC; CDR3aa: CASSFRRENEQFF
v_gene: TRBV20-1; d_gene: .; abundance: .; j_gene: TRBJ1-2; CDR3nt: TGCAGTGCTGTCCGGGCTTATGGCTACACCTTC; CDR3aa: CSAVRAYGYTF
v_gene: TRBV7-9; d_gene: .; abundance: .; j_gene: TRBJ2-7; CDR3nt: TGTGCCAGCAGCCCGGGGGACCGGGCGGCGGGCGAGCAGTACTTC; CDR3aa: CASSPGDRAAGEQYF